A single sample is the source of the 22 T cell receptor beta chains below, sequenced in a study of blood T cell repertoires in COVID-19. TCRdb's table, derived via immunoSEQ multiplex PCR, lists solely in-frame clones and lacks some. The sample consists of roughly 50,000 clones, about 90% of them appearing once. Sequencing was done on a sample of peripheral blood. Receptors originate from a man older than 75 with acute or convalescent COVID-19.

CDR3 coding DNA: TGTGCCAGCAGCTCCTTTAGCGGGACAGGGAAGACCCAGTACTTC. Translating gives CASSSFSGTGKTQYF. The rearrangement uses TRBV7-9 and TRBJ2-5, with a weak D call TRBD1 (9 bases). Germline V gene sequence: CDR1 SEHNR, CDR2 FQNEAQ (reference sequence). The CDR3 loop spans 15 amino acids. The ends were cut back, 4 bases at V and 6 bases at J, with 18 bases in the middle.

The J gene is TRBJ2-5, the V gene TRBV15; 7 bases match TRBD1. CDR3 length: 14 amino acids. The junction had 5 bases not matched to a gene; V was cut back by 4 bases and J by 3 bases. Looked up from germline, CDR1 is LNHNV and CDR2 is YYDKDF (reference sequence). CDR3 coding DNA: TGTGCCACCAGCAACGACAGGGCGGAAGAGACCCAGTACTTC. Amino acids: CATSNDRAEETQYF.

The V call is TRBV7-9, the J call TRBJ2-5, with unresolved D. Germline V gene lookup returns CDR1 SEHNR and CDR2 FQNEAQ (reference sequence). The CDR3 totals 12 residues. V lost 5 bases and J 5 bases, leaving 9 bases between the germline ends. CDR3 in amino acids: CASSLTRETQYF. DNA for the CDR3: TGTGCCAGCAGCCTGACCAGGGAGACCCAGTACTTC.

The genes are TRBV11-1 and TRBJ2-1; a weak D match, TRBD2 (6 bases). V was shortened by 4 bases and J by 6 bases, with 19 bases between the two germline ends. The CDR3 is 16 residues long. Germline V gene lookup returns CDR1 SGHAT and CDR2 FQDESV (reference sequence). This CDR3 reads CASSSWVWTTGNEQFF. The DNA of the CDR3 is TGTGCCAGCAGCTCATGGGTATGGACTACAGGCAATGAGCAGTTCTTC. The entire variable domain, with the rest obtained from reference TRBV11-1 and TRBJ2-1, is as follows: EAEVAQSPRYKITEKSQAVAFWCDPISGHATLYWYRQILGQGPELLVQFQDESVVDDSQLPKDRFSAERLKGVDSTLKIQPAELGDSAMYLCASSSWVWTTGNEQFFGPGTRLTVL.

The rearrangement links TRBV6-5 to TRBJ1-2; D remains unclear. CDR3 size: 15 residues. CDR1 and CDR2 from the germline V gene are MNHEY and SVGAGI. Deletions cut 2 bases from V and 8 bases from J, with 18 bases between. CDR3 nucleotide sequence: TGTGCCAGCAGTTACACCGGGATTCAAGAGAAAGGCTACACCTTC. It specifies CASSYTGIQEKGYTF.

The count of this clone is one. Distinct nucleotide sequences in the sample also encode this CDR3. The DNA of the CDR3 is TGTGCCACCAGCAGAGATGTCAGCTCCTACGAGCAGTACTTC. It is translated as CATSRDVSSYEQYF. The chain carries TRBV15 and TRBJ2-7; D call uncertain. The CDR3 loop spans 14 amino acids. Germline assignment: CDR1 LNHNV and CDR2 YYDKDF (reference sequence). V lost 0 bases, J lost 0 bases, and 6 bases lay in between.

CDR3: CASRMVVADNEQFF. Here the CDR3 DNA reads TGCGCCAGCAGGATGGTGGTGGCGGACAATGAGCAGTTCTTC. The V call is TRBV5-1, the J call TRBJ2-1; D remains unclear. V lost 5 bases and J lost 5, with 14 bases in between. The CDR3 has 14 amino acids. CDR1 and CDR2 from the germline V gene are SGHRS and YFSETQ.

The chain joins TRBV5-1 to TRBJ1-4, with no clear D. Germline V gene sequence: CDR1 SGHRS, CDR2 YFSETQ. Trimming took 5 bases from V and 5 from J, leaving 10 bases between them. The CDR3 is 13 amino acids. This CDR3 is CASRIQLNEKLFF. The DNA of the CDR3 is TGCGCCAGCAGAATACAGCTAAATGAAAAACTGTTTTTT.

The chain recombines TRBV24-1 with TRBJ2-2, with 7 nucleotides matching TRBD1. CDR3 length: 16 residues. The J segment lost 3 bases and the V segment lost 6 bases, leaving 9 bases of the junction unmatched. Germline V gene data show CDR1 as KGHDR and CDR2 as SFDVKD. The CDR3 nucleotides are TGTGCCACCAGTCCGCGACAGGGTGGGGACACCGGGGAGCTGTTTTTT. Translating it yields CATSPRQGGDTGELFF.

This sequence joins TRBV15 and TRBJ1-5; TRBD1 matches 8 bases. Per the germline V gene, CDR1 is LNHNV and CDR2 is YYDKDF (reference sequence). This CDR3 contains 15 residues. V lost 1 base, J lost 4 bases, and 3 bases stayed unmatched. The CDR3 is CATSRGGQGNQPQHF. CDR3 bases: TGTGCCACCAGCAGAGGCGGACAGGGTAATCAGCCCCAGCATTTT.

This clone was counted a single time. The CDR3 DNA follows: TGTGCCAGCAGCCTGACAATTGGGGAGACCCAGTACTTC. Amino acid sequence: CASSLTIGETQYF. The chain employs TRBV6-5 and TRBJ2-5; D is undetermined. Germline values: CDR1 MNHEY, CDR2 SVGAGI. The V and J ends lost 6 bases and 5 bases respectively, with 13 bases between them. The CDR3 runs 13 residues.

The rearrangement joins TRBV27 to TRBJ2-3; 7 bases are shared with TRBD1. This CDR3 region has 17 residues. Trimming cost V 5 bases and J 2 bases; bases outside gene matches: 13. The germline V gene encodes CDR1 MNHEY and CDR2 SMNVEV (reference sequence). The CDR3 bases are TGTGCCAGCAGTCCTATCCTTTTGACAGGGTTCACAGATACGCAGTATTTT. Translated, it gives CASSPILLTGFTDTQYF.

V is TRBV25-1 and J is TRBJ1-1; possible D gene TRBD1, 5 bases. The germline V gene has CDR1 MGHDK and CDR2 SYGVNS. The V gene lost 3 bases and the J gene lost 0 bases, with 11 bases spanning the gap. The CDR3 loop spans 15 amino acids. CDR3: CASSDSGPMNTEAFF. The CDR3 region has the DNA TGTGCCAGCAGTGACTCAGGGCCCATGAACACTGAAGCTTTCTTT.

In DNA form, the CDR3 reads TGTGCCAGCAGCTTGAAGCTCGGGACAGGCGAGACCCAGTACTTC. Translating gives CASSLKLGTGETQYF. The rearrangement links TRBV5-4 to TRBJ2-5, with 8 bases aligning to TRBD1. V trimming: 1 base; J trimming: 5 bases; junction bases outside the gene matches: 7. Germline loops: CDR1 SGHNT, CDR2 YYREEE (reference sequence). CDR3 length equals 15 residues.

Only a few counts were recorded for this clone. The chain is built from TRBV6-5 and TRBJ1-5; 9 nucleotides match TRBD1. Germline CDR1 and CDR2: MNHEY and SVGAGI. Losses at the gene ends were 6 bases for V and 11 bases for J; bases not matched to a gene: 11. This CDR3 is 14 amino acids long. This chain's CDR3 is CASRETGGRKAQHF. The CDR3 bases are TGTGCCAGCAGGGAGACAGGGGGGAGGAAAGCCCAGCATTTT.

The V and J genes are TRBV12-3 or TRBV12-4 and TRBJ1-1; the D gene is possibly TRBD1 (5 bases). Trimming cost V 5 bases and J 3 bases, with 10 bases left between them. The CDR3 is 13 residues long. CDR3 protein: CASSRLGDTEAFF. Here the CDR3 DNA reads TGTGCCAGCAGTCGTCTAGGGGACACTGAAGCTTTCTTT.

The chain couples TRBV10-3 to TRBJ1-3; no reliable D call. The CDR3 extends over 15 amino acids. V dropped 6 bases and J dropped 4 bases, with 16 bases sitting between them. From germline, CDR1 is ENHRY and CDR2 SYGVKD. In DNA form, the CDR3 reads TGTGCCATCAGCCCAGTTGGAAAGGAGGGAAACACCATATATTTT. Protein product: CAISPVGKEGNTIYF.

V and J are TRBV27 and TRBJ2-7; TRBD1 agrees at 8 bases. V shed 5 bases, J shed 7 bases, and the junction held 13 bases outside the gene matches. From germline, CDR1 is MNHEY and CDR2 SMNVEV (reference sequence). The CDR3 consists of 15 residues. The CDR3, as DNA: TGTGCCAGCAGTCCCCAACAGGGGGGACAGTTAGAGCAGTACTTC. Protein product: CASSPQQGGQLEQYF.

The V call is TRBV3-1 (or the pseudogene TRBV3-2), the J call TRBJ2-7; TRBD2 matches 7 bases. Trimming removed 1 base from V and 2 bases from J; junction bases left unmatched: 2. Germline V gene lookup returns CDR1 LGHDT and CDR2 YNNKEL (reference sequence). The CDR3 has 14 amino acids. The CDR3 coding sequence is TGTGCCAGCAGCCAAGTCGGGAGGACCTACGAGCAGTACTTC. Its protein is CASSQVGRTYEQYF.

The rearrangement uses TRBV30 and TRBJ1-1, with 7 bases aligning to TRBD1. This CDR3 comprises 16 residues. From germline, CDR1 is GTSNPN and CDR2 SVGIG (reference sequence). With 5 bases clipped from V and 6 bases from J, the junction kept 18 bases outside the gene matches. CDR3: CAWGGSDRVIAAEAFF. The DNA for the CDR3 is TGTGCCTGGGGGGGGAGTGACAGGGTCATAGCGGCTGAAGCTTTCTTT.

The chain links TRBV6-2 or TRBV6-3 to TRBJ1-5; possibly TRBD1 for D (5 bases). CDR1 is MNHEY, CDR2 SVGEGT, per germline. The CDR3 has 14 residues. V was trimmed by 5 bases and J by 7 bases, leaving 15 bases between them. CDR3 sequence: CASSPTGGRQPQHF. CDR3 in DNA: TGTGCCAGCAGTCCCACAGGTGGGCGGCAGCCCCAGCATTTT.

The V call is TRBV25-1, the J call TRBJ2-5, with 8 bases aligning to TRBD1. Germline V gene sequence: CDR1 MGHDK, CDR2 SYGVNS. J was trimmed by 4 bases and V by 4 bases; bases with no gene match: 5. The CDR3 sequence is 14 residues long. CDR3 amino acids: CASSVQGAVETQYF. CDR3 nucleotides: TGTGCCAGCAGTGTTCAGGGGGCTGTAGAGACCCAGTACTTC. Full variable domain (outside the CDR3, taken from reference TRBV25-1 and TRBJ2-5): EADIYQTPRYLVIGTGKKITLECSQTMGHDKMYWYQQDPGMELHLIHYSYGVNSTEKGDLSSESTVSRIRTEHFPLTLESARPSHTSQYLCASSVQGAVETQYFGPGTRLLVL.